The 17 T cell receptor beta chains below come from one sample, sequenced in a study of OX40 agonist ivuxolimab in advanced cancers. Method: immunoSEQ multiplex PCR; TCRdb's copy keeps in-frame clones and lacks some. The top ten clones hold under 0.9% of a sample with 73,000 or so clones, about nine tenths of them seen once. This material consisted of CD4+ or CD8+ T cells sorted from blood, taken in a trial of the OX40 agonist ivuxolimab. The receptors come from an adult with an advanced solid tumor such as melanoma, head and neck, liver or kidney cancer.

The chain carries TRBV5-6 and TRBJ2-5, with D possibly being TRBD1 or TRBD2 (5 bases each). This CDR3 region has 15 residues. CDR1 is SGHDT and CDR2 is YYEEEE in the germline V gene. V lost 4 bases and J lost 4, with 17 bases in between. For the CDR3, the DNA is TGTGCCAGCAGCCCGGAGGTAGCTGGGGGAGAGACCCAGTACTTC. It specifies CASSPEVAGGETQYF.

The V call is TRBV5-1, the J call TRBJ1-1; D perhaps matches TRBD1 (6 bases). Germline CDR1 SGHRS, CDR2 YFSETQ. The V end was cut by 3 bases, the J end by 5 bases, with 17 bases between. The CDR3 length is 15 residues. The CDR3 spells CASSSRTDYSTEAFF. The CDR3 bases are TGCGCCAGCAGCTCCCGGACAGATTATAGTACTGAAGCTTTCTTT.

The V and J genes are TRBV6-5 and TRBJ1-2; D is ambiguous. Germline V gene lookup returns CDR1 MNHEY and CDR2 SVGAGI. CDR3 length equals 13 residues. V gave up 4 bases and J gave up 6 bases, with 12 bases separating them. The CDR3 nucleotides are TGTGCCAGCAGTTCAAGGACGGCAAATGGCTACACCTTC. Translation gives CASSSRTANGYTF.

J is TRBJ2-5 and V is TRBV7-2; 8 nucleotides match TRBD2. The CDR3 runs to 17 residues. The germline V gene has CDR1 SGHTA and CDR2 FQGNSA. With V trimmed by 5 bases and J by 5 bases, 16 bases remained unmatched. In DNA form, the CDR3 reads TGTGCCAGCAGCCCCAAGGGAGCGGGGGCTGGGGAGGAGACCCAGTACTTC. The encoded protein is CASSPKGAGAGEETQYF.

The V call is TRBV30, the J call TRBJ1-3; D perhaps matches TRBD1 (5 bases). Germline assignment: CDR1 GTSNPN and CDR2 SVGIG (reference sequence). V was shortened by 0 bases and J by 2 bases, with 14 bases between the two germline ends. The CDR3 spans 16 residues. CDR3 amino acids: CAWSVRPGWAGNTIYF. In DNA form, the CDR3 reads TGTGCCTGGAGTGTCCGACCAGGGTGGGCTGGAAACACCATATATTTT.

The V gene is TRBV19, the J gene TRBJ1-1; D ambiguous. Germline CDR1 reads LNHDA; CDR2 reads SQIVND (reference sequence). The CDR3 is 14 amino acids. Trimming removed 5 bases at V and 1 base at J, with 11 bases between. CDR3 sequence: CASSQPGGNTEAFF. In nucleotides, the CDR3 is TGTGCCAGTAGTCAGCCGGGAGGGAACACTGAAGCTTTCTTT.

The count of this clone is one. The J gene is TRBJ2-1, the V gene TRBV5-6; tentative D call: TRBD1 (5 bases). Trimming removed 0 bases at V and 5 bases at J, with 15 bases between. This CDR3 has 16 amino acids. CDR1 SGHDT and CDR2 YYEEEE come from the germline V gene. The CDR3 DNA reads TGTGCCAGCAGCTTGGCCGGTCAGGGTAACCACAATGAGCAGTTCTTC. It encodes CASSLAGQGNHNEQFF.

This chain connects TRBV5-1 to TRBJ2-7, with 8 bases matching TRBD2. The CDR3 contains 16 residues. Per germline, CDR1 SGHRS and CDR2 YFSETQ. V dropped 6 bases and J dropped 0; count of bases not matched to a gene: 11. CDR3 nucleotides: TGCGCCAGCAAGGAGGGGACGGCGGGGGGCTCCTACGAGCAGTACTTC. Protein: CASKEGTAGGSYEQYF.

Written as DNA, the CDR3 is TGTGCCAGCAGCTCCGGTGGCACAGATACGCAGTATTTT. Translated, it gives CASSSGGTDTQYF. V is TRBV11-3 and J is TRBJ2-3; no definite D call. The germline V and J ends were trimmed by 4 bases and 1 base, with 6 bases remaining between them. The CDR3 length is 13 residues. Per germline, CDR1 SGHNT and CDR2 YENEEA.

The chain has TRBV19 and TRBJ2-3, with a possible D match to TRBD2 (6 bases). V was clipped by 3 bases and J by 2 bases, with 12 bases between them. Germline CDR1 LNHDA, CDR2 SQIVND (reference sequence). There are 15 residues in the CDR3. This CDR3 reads CASSILGGITDTQYF. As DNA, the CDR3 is TGTGCCAGTAGTATTCTGGGGGGAATCACAGATACGCAGTATTTT.

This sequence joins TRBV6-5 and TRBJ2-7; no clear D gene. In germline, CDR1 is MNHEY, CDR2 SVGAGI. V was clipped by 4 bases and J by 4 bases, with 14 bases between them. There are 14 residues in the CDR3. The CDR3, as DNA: TGTGCCAGCAGTTCGGACGCGCGGAAGTACGAGCAGTACTTC. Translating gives CASSSDARKYEQYF.

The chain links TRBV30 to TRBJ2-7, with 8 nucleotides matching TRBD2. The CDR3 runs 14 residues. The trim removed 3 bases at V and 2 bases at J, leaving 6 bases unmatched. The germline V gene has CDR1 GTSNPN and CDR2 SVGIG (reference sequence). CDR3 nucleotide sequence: TGTGCCTGGAGCCCACCGGGACTAGCCTACGAGCAGTACTTC. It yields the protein CAWSPPGLAYEQYF. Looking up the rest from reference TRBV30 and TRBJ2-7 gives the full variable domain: SQTIHQWPATLVQPVGSPLSLECTVEGTSNPNLYWYRQAAGRGLQLLFYSVGIGQISSEVPQNLSASRPQDRQFILSSKKLLLSDSGFYLCAWSPPGLAYEQYFGPGTRLTVT.

In DNA, the CDR3 is TGTGCCAGCAGCGTAGGTCTTACGAATGAGCAGTTCTTC. It translates to CASSVGLTNEQFF. The chain recombines TRBV9 with TRBJ2-1; no definite D call. Per germline, CDR1 SGDLS and CDR2 YYNGEE. Trimming took 0 bases from V and 7 from J, leaving 8 bases between them. The CDR3 has 13 residues.

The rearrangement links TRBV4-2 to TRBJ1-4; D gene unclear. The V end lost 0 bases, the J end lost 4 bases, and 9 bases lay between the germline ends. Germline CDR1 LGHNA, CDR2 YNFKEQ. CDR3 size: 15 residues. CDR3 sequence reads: CASSQDATVNEKLFF. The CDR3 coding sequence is TGTGCCAGCAGCCAAGATGCAACAGTTAATGAAAAACTGTTTTTT.

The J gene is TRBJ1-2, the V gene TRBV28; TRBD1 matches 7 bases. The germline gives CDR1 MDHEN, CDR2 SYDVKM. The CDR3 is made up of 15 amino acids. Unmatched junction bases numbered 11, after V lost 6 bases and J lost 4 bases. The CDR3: CASRVLQTGVYGYTF. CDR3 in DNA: TGTGCCAGCAGGGTACTCCAAACAGGGGTCTATGGCTACACCTTC.

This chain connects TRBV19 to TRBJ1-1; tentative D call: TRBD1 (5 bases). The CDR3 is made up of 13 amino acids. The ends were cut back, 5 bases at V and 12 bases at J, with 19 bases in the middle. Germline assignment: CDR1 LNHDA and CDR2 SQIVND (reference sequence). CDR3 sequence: CASSLGRLTATFF. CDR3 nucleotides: TGTGCCAGTAGTTTGGGGCGACTGACAGCAACTTTCTTT.

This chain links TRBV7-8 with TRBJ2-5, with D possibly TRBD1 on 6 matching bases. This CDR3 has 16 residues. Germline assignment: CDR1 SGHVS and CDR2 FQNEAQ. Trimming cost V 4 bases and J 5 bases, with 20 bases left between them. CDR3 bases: TGTGCCAGCAGCTATTCGACAGGCCCTTTAGGGGAGACCCAGTACTTC. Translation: CASSYSTGPLGETQYF.